These 7 T cell receptor beta chains were all obtained from the same sample, sequenced in a study of Ad26.COV2.S vaccination and SARS-CoV-2 variants. Here immunoSEQ multiplex PCR was the method, and the copy in TCRdb shows in-frame clones only, minus some. The sample lists 350,000 to 450,000 clones, approximately 85% seen once, with roughly 3.3% in the top ten. Treatment reported: over 15 received Ad26.COV2.S at low or high dose, single or two shots; about five received placebo; per-sample allocation not given. Vaccine and placebo recipients were sampled on day 63 after the first injection. Source: peripheral blood, taken in a trial of Ad26.COV2.S vaccine versus placebo. These TCRs come from a person aged 18-60 years who received the Ad26.COV2.S COVID-19 vaccine or a placebo.

This clone came up many times. DNA of the CDR3: TGTGCCAGCGGACGAAGTAGGGAAAAACTGTTTTTT. Protein sequence: CASGRSREKLFF. The chain is built from TRBV19 and TRBJ1-4; D not resolved. V dropped 9 bases and J dropped 8 bases, with 13 bases sitting between them. Germline loops: CDR1 LNHDA, CDR2 SQIVND (reference sequence). The CDR3 is made up of 12 amino acids. The variable domain in full, with the rest retrieved from reference TRBV19 and TRBJ1-4, is DGGITQSPKYLFRKEGQNVTLSCEQNLNHDAMYWYRQDPGQGLRLIYYSQIVNDFQKGDIAEGYSVSREKKESFPLTVTSAQKNPTAFYLCASGRSREKLFFGSGTQLSVL.

The CDR3 loop is CASSKGGGGETQYF. The CDR3 bases are TGTGCCAGCAGTAAGGGGGGTGGAGGAGAGACCCAGTACTTC. V usage is TRBV28 and J usage is TRBJ2-5; D is possibly TRBD1 or TRBD2 (6 bases each). The CDR3 spans 14 residues. Germline loops: CDR1 MDHEN, CDR2 SYDVKM. Trimming stripped 5 bases from V and 4 bases from J, with 14 bases between. Full variable domain (rest looked up from reference TRBV28 and TRBJ2-5): DVKVTQSSRYLVKRTGEKVFLECVQDMDHENMFWYRQDPGLGLRLIYFSYDVKMKEKGDIPEGYSVSREKKERFSLILESASTNQTSMYLCASSKGGGGETQYFGPGTRLLVL.

Written as DNA, the CDR3 is TGTGCCAGCAAGCTGGACAGTAAGGGATCCTACGAGCAGTACTTC. As protein: CASKLDSKGSYEQYF. V usage is TRBV2 and J usage is TRBJ2-7, with D maybe TRBD1 (6 bases). Germline CDR1 SNHLY, CDR2 FYNNEI. Trimming shortened V by 7 bases and J by 1 base, and 17 bases separated the two germline ends. This CDR3 comprises 15 residues.

The gene calls are TRBV19 and TRBJ2-7; TRBD2 might be the D (5 bases). This CDR3 is 12 amino acids long. The V gene's germline CDR1 is LNHDA and CDR2 SQIVND (reference sequence). The germline V and J ends were trimmed by 3 bases and 6 bases, with 9 bases remaining between them. CDR3 bases: TGTGCCAGTAGTATTGGTCGGGGCGAGCAGTACTTC. This gives the protein CASSIGRGEQYF. Supplemented by reference TRBV19 and TRBJ2-7, the full variable domain reads DGGITQSPKYLFRKEGQNVTLSCEQNLNHDAMYWYRQDPGQGLRLIYYSQIVNDFQKGDIAEGYSVSREKKESFPLTVTSAQKNPTAFYLCASSIGRGEQYFGPGTRLTVT.

The rearrangement uses TRBV5-4 and TRBJ2-3; 11 bases agree with TRBD2. The CDR3 runs 16 residues. Germline-derived CDR1 and CDR2 are SGHNT and YYREEE (reference sequence). V trimming: 4 bases; J trimming: 6 bases; junction bases outside the gene matches: 10. The CDR3 protein is CASSRRVAGGGDTQYF. The CDR3 nucleotides read TGTGCCAGCAGCCGGAGGGTAGCGGGAGGGGGGGATACGCAGTATTTT.

The chain combines TRBV12-3 or TRBV12-4 with TRBJ1-1; maybe TRBD1 (6 bases). This CDR3 has 12 residues. The V gene lost 6 bases and the J gene lost 11 bases, with 16 bases spanning the gap. CDR3 sequence reads: CASSSHRERAFF. The CDR3 nucleotides are TGTGCCAGCAGCTCTCACAGGGAGCGGGCTTTCTTT.

The rearrangement joins TRBV10-2 to TRBJ2-7; 8 bases line up with TRBD1. Unmatched junction bases numbered 9, after V lost 7 bases and J lost 1 base. CDR3 length: 15 amino acids. Germline assignment: CDR1 WSHSY and CDR2 SAAADI. The CDR3 sequence: CASMRTGIESYEQYF. CDR3 sequence (DNA): TGCGCCAGCATGAGGACAGGGATAGAATCCTACGAGCAGTACTTC.